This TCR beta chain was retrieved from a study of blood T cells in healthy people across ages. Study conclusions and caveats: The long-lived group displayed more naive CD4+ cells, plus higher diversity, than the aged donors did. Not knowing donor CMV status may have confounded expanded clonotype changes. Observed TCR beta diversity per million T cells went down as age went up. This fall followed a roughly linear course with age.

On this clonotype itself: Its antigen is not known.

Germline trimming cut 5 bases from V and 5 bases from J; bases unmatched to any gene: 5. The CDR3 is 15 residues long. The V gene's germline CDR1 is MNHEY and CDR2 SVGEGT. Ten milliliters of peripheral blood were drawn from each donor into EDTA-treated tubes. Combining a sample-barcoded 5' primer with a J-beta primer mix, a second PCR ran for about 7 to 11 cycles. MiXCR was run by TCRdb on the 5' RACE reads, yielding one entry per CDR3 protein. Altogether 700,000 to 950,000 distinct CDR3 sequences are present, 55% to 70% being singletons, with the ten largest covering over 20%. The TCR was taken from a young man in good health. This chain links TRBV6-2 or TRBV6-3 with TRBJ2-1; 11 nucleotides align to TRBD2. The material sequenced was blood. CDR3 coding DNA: TGTGCCAGCAGTATCATAGCGGGAGGGGACAATGAGCAGTTCTTC. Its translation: CASSIIAGGDNEQFF.